The source of this T cell receptor (beta chain) is a study of CD8 T cells in Susac syndrome. This CDR3 comprises 14 residues. Germline V gene lookup returns CDR1 SGHRS and CDR2 YFSETQ. The ends were cut back, 4 bases at V and 2 bases at J, with 11 bases in the middle. Reverse transcription used about 0.45 to 1 ug RNA and random hexamers. MiXCR, run by TCRdb on the immunoSEQ multiplex PCR reads, gives a single entry per CDR3 protein. The sample yields approximately 170,000 distinct CDR3 sequences, 90% to 95% seen once. This clonotype appeared once. Sequenced input: CD4+ T cells from PBMCs. This receptor was obtained from a human donor in good health. This chain joins TRBV5-1 and TRBJ2-3; possibly TRBD2 for D (5 bases). CDR3 DNA: TGCGCCAGCAGCCTAGGACTGCCCACAGATACGCAGTATTTT. Its protein is CASSLGLPTDTQYF.